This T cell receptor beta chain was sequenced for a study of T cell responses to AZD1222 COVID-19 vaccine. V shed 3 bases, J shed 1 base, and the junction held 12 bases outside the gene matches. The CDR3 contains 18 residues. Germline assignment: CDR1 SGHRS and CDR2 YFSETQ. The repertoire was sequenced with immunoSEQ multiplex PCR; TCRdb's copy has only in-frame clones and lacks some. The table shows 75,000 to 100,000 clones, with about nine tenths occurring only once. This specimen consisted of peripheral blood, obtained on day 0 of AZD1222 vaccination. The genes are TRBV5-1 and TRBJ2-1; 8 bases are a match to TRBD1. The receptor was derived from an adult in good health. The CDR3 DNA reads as TGCGCCAGCAGCTCAGTTTTTCAGGGGGCCGGGTCCTACAATGAGCAGTTCTTC. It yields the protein CASSSVFQGAGSYNEQFF.